This TCR beta chain was retrieved from a study of blood T cell repertoires in COVID-19. Across the whole study: From the United States, Italy and Spain came samples of acute and convalescent COVID-19. The cDNA or gDNA used as material had been derived from T cells, B-cell-depleted T cells, or PBMCs.

The CDR3 is 13 residues long. With V trimmed by 6 bases and J by 7 bases, 6 bases remained unmatched. Per germline, CDR1 LGHNT and CDR2 FRNRAP. Per the original data handling: Counts of nucleated cells, estimated from reference gene primer amplification, were obtained. The repertoire was sequenced with immunoSEQ multiplex PCR; TCRdb's copy has only in-frame clones and lacks some. V and J calls and clone size are those listed in that table; D and trimming were worked out from the DNA. The sample contains about 82,000 clones, around 83% of which appear only once. The TCR was taken from a woman between 55 and 75 years old with acute or convalescent COVID-19. Sequenced input: peripheral blood. The chain joins TRBV12-5 to TRBJ1-1; 9 bases are shared with TRBD1. The CDR3 region is CASGPGQGIEAFF. The CDR3, as DNA: TGTGCTAGTGGCCCCGGACAGGGGATTGAAGCTTTCTTT.